This T cell receptor beta chain emerged from a study of T cells in Graves' hyperthyroidism and ophthalmopathy. V lost 2 bases to trimming and J lost 5 bases, with 15 bases between them. CDR1 is SGHNT and CDR2 is YENEEA in the germline V gene. The CDR3 spans 15 residues. Regions amplified from RNA transcripts were the TCR beta CDR3 regions. The primer set for the first-round RT-PCR of the TCR CDR3 was HTBI. TCRdb reprocessed the multiplex PCR reads via MiXCR and lists one record per CDR3 protein. The sample shows 340,000 or so distinct CDR3 sequences, roughly a fifth of them seen only once. Overall study findings and caveats: Blood also showed most of the thyroid clonotypes that were expanded above 0.001.

A remark on this clonotype: Antigen specificity is unknown.

Researchers defined stable Graves' hyperthyroidism as no ophthalmopathy progression within 18 months. Patients aged 18 to 65 had newly diagnosed hyperthyroidism that had lasted under 2 months. Orbital computed tomography, thyroid ultrasound, serum thyroxine and TRAb, and clinical symptoms together informed the diagnoses. This sequence originates from a woman in her forties or fifties with Graves' hyperthyroidism. The sequenced sample consisted of blood. The chain is built from TRBV11-3 and TRBJ2-5; tentatively, D is TRBD2 (6 bases). This chain's CDR3 is CASSLYPGLGETQYF. The DNA for the CDR3 is TGTGCCAGCAGCTTATACCCGGGACTGGGGGAGACCCAGTACTTC.